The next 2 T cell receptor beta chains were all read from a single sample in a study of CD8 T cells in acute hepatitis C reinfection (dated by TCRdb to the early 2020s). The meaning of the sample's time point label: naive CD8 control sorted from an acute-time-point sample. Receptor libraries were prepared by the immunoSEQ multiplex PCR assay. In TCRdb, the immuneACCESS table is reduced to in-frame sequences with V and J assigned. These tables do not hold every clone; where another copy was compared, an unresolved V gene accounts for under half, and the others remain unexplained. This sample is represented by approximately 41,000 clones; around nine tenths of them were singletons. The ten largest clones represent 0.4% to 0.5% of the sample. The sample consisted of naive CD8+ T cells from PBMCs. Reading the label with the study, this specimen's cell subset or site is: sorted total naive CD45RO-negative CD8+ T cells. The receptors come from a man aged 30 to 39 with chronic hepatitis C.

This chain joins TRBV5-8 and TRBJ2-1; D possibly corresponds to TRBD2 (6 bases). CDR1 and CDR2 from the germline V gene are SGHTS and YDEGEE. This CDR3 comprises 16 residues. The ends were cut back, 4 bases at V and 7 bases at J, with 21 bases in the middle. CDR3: CASSRGWGPSGNEQFF. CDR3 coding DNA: TGTGCCAGCAGCCGGGGGTGGGGACCCTCGGGAAATGAGCAGTTCTTC.

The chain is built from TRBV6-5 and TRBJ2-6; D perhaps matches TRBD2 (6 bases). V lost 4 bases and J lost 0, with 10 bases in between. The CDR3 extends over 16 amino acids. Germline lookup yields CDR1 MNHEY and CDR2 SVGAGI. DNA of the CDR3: TGTGCCAGCAGTTTGCTAGCGCCCTCTGGGGCCAACGTCCTGACTTTC. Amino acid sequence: CASSLLAPSGANVLTF.